This T cell receptor beta chain appears in the sequencing data of a study of blood T cell repertoires in COVID-19. Some clones are missing from TCRdb's copy, which holds only in-frame ones; the method was immunoSEQ multiplex PCR. Here the sample spans roughly 280,000 clones, around nine tenths being singletons. Unmatched junction bases numbered 2, after V lost 4 bases and J lost 1 base. CDR3 length: 15 residues. The V gene's germline CDR1 is SGHRS and CDR2 YFSETQ. V usage is TRBV5-1 and J usage is TRBJ2-2; 9 bases map to TRBD2. What was sequenced was peripheral blood. The source is a man aged 35-49 years with active or convalescent COVID-19. Written as DNA, the CDR3 is TGCGCCAGCAGCCTTAGCGGGAGGAACACCGGGGAGCTGTTTTTT. This codes for CASSLSGRNTGELFF.